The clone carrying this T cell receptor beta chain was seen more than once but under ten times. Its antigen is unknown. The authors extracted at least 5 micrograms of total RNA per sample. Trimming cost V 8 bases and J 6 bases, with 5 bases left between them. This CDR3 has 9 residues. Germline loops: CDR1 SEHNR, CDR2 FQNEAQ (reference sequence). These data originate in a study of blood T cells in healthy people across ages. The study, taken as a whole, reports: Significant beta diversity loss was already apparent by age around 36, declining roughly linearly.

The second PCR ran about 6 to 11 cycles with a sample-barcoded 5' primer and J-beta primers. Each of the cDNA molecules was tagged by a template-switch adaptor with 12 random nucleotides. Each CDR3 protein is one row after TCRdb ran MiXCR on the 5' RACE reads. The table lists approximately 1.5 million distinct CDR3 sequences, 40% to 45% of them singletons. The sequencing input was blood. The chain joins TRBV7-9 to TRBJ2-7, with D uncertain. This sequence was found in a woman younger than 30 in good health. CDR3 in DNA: TGTGCCAGCCTGGGCGAGCAGTACTTC. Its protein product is CASLGEQYF.